The T cell receptor (beta chain) under discussion was sequenced for a study of cytomegalovirus exposure and HLA in healthy donors. Germline V gives CDR1 SGHVS, CDR2 FNYEAQ. The CDR3 has 16 amino acids. J was trimmed by 0 bases and V by 1 base; bases with no gene match: 6. Findings and caveats of the study: Researchers catalogued 150 or so TCR beta chains as cytomegalovirus-associated.

This clone was counted between two and nine times. Its antigen is not identified. Researchers ran the PCR with 60 Vbeta and 13 Jbeta primers. Data came from immunoSEQ multiplex PCR; TCRdb stores just in-frame clones and leaves some out. The table has about 67,000 clones, around 67% seen once. The rearrangement links TRBV7-6 to TRBJ2-7, with 7 bases matching TRBD1. Sequencing was done on a sample of PBMCs. The clonotype comes from a woman in her 30s in good health and CMV-seronegative. The CDR3 DNA reads as TGTGCCAGCAGCTTAGGCGGAGGACAGGCCTCCTACGAGCAGTACTTC. Translation: CASSLGGGQASYEQYF.